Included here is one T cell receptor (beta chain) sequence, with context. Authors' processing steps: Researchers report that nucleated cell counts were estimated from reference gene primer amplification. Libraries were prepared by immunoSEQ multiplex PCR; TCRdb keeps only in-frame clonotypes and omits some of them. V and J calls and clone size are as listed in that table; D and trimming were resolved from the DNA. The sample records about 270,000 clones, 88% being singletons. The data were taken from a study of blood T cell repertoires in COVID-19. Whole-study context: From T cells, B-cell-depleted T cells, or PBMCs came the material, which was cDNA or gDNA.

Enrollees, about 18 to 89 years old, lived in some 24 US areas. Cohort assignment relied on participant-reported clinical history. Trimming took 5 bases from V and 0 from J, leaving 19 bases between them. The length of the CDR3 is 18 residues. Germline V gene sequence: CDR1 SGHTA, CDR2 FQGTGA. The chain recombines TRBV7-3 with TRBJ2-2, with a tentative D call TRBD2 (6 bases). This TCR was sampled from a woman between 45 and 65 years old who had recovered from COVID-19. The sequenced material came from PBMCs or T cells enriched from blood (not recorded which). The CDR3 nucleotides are TGTGCCAGCAGCCTGAGAGCGGGTACCCCGACGAACACCGGGGAGCTGTTTTTT. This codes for CASSLRAGTPTNTGELFF.